This paragraph covers one T cell receptor (beta chain) sequence. The entry originates in a study of blood T cell repertoires in COVID-19. Adults between roughly 18 and 90 years of age took part from about two dozen US areas. Profiling relied on immunoSEQ multiplex PCR, and the TCRdb table lists in-frame clones only, not all of them. Among hundreds of thousands of clones, about 87% were seen once, and the ten largest hold roughly 9.4%. The origin of this receptor is a woman in her forties or fifties who had recovered from COVID-19. Sequencing used PBMCs or T cells enriched from blood (not recorded which).

CDR3 nucleotides: TGTGCCAGCTCACCCGCGAAGGGGATTCAGAACACTGAAGCTTTCTTT. It is translated as CASSPAKGIQNTEAFF. This rearrangement joins TRBV18 to TRBJ1-1; tentatively, D is TRBD1 (5 bases). Trimming took 3 bases from V and 1 from J, leaving 15 bases between them. CDR1 KGHSH and CDR2 LQKENI come from the germline V gene. The length of the CDR3 is 16 residues. The whole variable domain, filled in from reference TRBV18 and TRBJ1-1, reads NAGVMQNPRHLVRRRGQEARLRCSPMKGHSHVYWYRQLPEEGLKFMVYLQKENIIDESGMPKERFSAEFPKEGPSILRIQQVVRGDSAAYFCASSPAKGIQNTEAFFGQGTRLTVV.